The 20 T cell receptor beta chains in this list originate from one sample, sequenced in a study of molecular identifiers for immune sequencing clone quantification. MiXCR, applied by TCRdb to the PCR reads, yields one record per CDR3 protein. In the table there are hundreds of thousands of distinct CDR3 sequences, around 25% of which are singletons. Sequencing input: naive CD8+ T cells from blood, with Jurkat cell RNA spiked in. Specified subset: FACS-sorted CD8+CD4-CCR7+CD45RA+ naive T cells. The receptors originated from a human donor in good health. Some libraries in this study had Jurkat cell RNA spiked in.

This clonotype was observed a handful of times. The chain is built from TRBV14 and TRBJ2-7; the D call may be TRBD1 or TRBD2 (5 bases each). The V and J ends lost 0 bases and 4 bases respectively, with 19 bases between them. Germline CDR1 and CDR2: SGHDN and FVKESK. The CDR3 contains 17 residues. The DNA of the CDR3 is TGTGCCAGCAGCCAAGAGTTGCAGGGCTTTACGGGGTACGAGCAGTACTTC. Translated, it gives CASSQELQGFTGYEQYF.

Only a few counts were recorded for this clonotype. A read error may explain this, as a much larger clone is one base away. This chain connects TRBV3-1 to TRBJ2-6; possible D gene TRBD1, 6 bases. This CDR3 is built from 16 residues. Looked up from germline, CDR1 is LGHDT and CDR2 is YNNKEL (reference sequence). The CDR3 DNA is TGTACCAGCAGCCATTACGAGGGGGCTGGGGCCAACGTCCTGACTTTC. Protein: CTSSHYEGAGANVLTF.

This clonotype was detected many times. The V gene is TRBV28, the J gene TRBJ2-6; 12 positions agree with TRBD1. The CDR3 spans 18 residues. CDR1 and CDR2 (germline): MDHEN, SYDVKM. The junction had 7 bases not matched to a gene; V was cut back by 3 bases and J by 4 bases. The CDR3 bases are TGTGCCAGCAGTTTCCAGGGACAGGGGGCAACAGGGGCCAACGTCCTGACTTTC. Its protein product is CASSFQGQGATGANVLTF.

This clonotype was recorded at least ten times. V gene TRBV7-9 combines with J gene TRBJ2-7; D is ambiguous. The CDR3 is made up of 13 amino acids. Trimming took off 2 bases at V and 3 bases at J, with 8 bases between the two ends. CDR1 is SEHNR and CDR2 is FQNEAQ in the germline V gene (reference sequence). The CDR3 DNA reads TGTGCCAGCAGCTTACTAGGCTACTACGAGCAGTACTTC. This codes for CASSLLGYYEQYF.

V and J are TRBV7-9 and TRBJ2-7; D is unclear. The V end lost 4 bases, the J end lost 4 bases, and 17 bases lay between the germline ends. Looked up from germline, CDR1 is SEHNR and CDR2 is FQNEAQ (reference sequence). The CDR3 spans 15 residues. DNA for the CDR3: TGTGCCAGCAGCTCTGGTCCCGCTACCCTGTACGAGCAGTACTTC. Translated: CASSSGPATLYEQYF.

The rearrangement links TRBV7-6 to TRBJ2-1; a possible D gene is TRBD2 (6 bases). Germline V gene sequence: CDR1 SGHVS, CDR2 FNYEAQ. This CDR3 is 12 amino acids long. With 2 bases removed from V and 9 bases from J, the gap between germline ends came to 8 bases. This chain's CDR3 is CASSLRGVEQFF. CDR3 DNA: TGTGCCAGCAGCTTACGCGGGGTTGAGCAGTTCTTC.

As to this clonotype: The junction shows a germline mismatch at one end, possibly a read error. In DNA form, the CDR3 reads TGTGCCAGCCTCCCGGGGCAGGGAGAGACCAAGTACTTC. Amino acids: CASLPGQGETKYF. The genes are TRBV28 and TRBJ2-5, with D tentatively TRBD1 or TRBD2 (5 bases each). The CDR3 loop spans 13 amino acids. The V gene's germline CDR1 is MDHEN and CDR2 SYDVKM.

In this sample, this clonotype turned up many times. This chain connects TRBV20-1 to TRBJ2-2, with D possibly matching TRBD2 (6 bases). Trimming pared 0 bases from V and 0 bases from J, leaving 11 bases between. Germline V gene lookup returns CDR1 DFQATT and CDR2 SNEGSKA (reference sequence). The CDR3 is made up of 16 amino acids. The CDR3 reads CSARDLAGTNTGELFF. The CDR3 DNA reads TGCAGTGCTAGAGATCTGGCGGGGACGAACACCGGGGAGCTGTTTTTT.

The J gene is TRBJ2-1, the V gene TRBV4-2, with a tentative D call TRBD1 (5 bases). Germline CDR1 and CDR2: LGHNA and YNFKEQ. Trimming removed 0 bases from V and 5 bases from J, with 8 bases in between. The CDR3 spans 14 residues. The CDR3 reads CASSQDGADNEQFF. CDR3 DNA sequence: TGTGCCAGCAGCCAAGATGGGGCGGACAATGAGCAGTTCTTC.

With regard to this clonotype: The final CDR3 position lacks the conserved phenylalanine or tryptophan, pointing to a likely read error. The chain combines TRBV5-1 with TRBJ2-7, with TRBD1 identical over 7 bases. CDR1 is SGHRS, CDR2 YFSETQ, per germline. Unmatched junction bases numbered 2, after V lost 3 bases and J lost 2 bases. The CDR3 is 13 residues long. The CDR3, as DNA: TGCGCCAGCAGCTACGGGACAGCCTACGAGCAGTACTAC. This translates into CASSYGTAYEQYY.

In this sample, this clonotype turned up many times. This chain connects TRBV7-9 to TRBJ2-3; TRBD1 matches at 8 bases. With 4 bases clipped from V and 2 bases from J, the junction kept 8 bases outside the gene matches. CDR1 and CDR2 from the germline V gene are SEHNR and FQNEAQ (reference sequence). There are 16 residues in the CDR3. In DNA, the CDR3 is TGTGCCAGCAGCTCTCCGGGACAGGAGTTCACAGATACGCAGTATTTT. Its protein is CASSSPGQEFTDTQYF.

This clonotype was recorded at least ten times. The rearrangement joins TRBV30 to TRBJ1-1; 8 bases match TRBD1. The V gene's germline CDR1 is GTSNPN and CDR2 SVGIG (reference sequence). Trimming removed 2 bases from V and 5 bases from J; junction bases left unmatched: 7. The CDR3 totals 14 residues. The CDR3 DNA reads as TGTGCCTGGAGTCCGACACAGGGGGATACTGAAGCTTTCTTT. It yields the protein CAWSPTQGDTEAFF.

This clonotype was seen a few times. CDR3 DNA sequence: TGTGCCAGTAGTATAGTCCCCGGGACAGCTGGAAACACCATATATTTT. It specifies CASSIVPGTAGNTIYF. The V call is TRBV19, the J call TRBJ1-3; TRBD1 aligns across 7 bases. The length of the CDR3 is 16 residues. The V gene end was trimmed by 1 base and the J gene end by 2 bases; junction bases not matched to a gene: 5. Per germline, CDR1 LNHDA and CDR2 SQIVND (reference sequence). Drawing the rest from reference TRBV19 and TRBJ1-3, the complete variable domain is DGGITQSPKYLFRKEGQNVTLSCEQNLNHDAMYWYRQDPGQGLRLIYYSQIVNDFQKGDIAEGYSVSREKKESFPLTVTSAQKNPTAFYLCASSIVPGTAGNTIYFGEGSWLTVV.

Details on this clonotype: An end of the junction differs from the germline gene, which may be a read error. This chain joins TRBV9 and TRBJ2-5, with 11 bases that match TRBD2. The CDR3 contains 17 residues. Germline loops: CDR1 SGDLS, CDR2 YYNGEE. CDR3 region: CASSARETSGTQEPQYF. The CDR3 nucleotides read TGTGCCAGCAGCGCAAGGGAGACTAGCGGGACCCAAGAGCCCCAGTACTTC.

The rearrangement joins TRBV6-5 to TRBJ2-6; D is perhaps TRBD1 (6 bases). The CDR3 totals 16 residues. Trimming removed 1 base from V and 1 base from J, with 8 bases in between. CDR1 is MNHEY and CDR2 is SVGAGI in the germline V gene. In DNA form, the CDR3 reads TGTGCCAGCAGTTACTATACAGGGTCTGGGGCCAACGTCCTGACTTTC. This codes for CASSYYTGSGANVLTF.

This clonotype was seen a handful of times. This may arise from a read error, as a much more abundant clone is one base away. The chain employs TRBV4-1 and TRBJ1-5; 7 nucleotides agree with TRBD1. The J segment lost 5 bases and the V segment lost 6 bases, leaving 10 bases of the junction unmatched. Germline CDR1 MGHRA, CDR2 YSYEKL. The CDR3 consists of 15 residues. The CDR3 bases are TGCGCCAGCAGGGAAGCAGGGGGAAGTTATCAGCCCCAGCATTTT. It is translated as CASREAGGSYQPQHF.

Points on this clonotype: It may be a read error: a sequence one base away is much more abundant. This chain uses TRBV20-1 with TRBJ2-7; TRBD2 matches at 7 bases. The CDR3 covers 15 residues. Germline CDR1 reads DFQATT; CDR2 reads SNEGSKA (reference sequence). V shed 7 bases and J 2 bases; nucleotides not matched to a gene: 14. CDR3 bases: TGCAGTGGGGGGTGGGAGCGGGGATATCCCTACGAGCAGTACTTC. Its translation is CSGGWERGYPYEQYF.

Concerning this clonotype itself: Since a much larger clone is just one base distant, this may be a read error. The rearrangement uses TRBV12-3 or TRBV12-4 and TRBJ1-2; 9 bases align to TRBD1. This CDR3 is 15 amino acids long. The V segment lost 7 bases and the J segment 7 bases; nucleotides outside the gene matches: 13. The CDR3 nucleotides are TGTGCCAGCACCACCGCCGCGGACAGGGGAAGTGGCTACACCTTC. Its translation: CASTTAADRGSGYTF.

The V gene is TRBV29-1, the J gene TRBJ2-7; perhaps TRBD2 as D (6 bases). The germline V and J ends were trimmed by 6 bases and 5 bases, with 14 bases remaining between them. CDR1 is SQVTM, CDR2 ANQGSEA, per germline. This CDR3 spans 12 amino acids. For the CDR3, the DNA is TGCAGCGTGGCGGGACTTAATAACGAGCAGTACTTC. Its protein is CSVAGLNNEQYF.

CDR3 in DNA: TGTGCCAGCGTGGCGGGGGACCAGCGTCGGTACTTC. Amino acids: CASVAGDQRRYF. This chain links TRBV12-3 or TRBV12-4 with TRBJ2-7; TRBD2 matches 7 bases. The CDR3 has 12 amino acids. Trimming at V came to 8 bases and at J to 12 bases, leaving 13 bases not matched to a gene.